A selection of T cell receptor beta chains follows, all from one sample in a study of cytomegalovirus exposure and HLA in healthy donors. Using immunoSEQ multiplex PCR, the repertoire was profiled, and TCRdb retains in-frame clones only, with some absent. The sample yields over 200,000 clones, approximately 87% seen once. Sequenced material: PBMCs. All receptors derive from a woman under 30 in good health and CMV-seronegative. CDR3s include the opening cysteine and the closing phenylalanine or tryptophan. Each record gives: V gene, J gene, CDR3 length, clone size, D gene, CDR3 DNA, CDR3 protein. D genes are given only for firm matches. Not all rows give a size; the values are once, few, many and, for expanded clones, a class.

>TRBV28|TRBJ2-7|14|NA|TRBD1
TGTGCCAGCAGTAGCCCGGGACAGGGCCGCGAGCAGTACTTC
CASSSPGQGREQYF
>TRBV30|TRBJ2-5|13|NA|NA
TGTGCCTGGAGTAAAGGCCGGCAAGAGACCCAGTACTTC
CAWSKGRQETQYF
>TRBV6-1|TRBJ1-5|16|NA|NA
TGTGCCAGCAGTGAAGCTGCGAGACACCCTTTTCAGCCCCAGCATTTT
CASSEAARHPFQPQHF
>TRBV11-3|TRBJ2-2|17|NA|TRBD2
TGTGCCAGCAGCCCTGACTTGAACCTAGCGGAGAGGGGGGAGCTGTTTTTT
CASSPDLNLAERGELFF
>TRBV5-4|TRBJ1-4|16|NA|TRBD1
TGTGCCAGCAGCCCCCAACCGGGACAGGGAAGCGAAAAACTGTTTTTT
CASSPQPGQGSEKLFF
>TRBV4-1|TRBJ1-1|15|NA|NA
TGCGCCAGCAGCCGAGAAGGGCCACTCGAGGCTGAAGCTTTCTTT
CASSREGPLEAEAFF
>TRBV5-1|TRBJ2-1|17|NA|NA
TGCGCCAGCAGTCCCGCCAGGAGGGGGACACAAGACAATGAGCAGTTCTTC
CASSPARRGTQDNEQFF
>TRBV28|TRBJ1-2|17|NA|TRBD1
TGTGCCAGCAGTTTATACTCGTCCGGGACAGGGGGCTATGGCTACACCTTC
CASSLYSSGTGGYGYTF
>TRBV2|TRBJ2-7|11|NA|NA
TGTGTCAGCAGTGCCATGAGGGAGCAGTACTTC
CVSSAMREQYF
>TRBV4-2|TRBJ2-7|15|NA|NA
TGTGCCAGCAGCCACCGGGACACACGCTCCTACGAGCAGTACTTC
CASSHRDTRSYEQYF
>TRBV5-5|TRBJ2-7|15|NA|TRBD1
TGTGCCAGCAGCCCTACAGGGGGCGCCCATACCGAGCAGTACTTC
CASSPTGGAHTEQYF
>TRBV10-3|TRBJ2-5|11|NA|NA
TGTGCCATCAGTGAGACAGAGACCCAGTACTTC
CAISETETQYF
>TRBV7-9|TRBJ2-1|16|NA|NA
TGTGCCAGCAGCTTAGTTCAGGGTAACTCCTACAATGAGCAGTTCTTC
CASSLVQGNSYNEQFF
>TRBV5-6|TRBJ1-3|16|NA|NA
TGTGCCAGCAGCTTGGCCCCCGGGACCGGTGGAAACACCATATATTTT
CASSLAPGTGGNTIYF
>TRBV5-6|TRBJ2-1|17|NA|TRBD2
TGTGCCAGCAGTTTAATTCTTGGGACTAGCGGGATCAATGAGCAGTTCTTC
CASSLILGTSGINEQFF
>TRBV7-8|TRBJ1-5|14|NA|TRBD1
TGTGCCAGCAGCCGAGGGACAGGGGTGCAGCCCCAGCATTTT
CASSRGTGVQPQHF
>TRBV19|TRBJ1-5|10|NA|NA
TGTGCTTCCGGGTATCAGCCCCAGCATTTT
CASGYQPQHF
>TRBV2|TRBJ2-6|17|NA|TRBD2
TGTGCCAGCCGGGCGGGGGGACCTCTCTCTGGGGCCAACGTCCTGACTTTC
CASRAGGPLSGANVLTF
>TRBV27|TRBJ1-1|17|NA|TRBD1
TGTGCCAGCAGTTTAAAAAGGGCAGGGGGGCGGAACACTGAAGCTTTCTTT
CASSLKRAGGRNTEAFF
>TRBV6-1|TRBJ2-7|14|NA|TRBD1
TGTGCCAGCAGAGGACAGGGGAGGACCTACGAGCAGTACTTC
CASRGQGRTYEQYF
>TRBV7-9|TRBJ2-7|15|NA|TRBD1
TGTGCCAGCAGCCCTCCGGGACAGGGTTCTGGGGAGCAGTACTTC
CASSPPGQGSGEQYF
>TRBV5-6|TRBJ1-2|16|NA|NA
TGTGCCAGCAGCTTGTATGGAGGGAGGGGCATCGATGGCTACACCTTC
CASSLYGGRGIDGYTF
>TRBV7-2|TRBJ1-2|16|NA|NA
TGTGCCAGCAGCTTATTAAGGGTCAGGTTGAACTATGGCTACACCTTC
CASSLLRVRLNYGYTF
>TRBV28|TRBJ2-5|16|NA|TRBD2
TGTGCCAGCAGTATGGGGGCTAGCGGGAGTCACGAGACCCAGTACTTC
CASSMGASGSHETQYF
>TRBV5-1|TRBJ1-2|15|few|TRBD1
TGCGCCAGCAGCTTGGAGGGACAGGGGCTATATGGCTACACCTTC
CASSLEGQGLYGYTF
>TRBV6-4|TRBJ1-1|14|NA|NA
TGTGCCAGCAGTGAGAGTGGGACGCACACTGAAGCTTTCTTT
CASSESGTHTEAFF
>TRBV5-1|TRBJ2-1|15|NA|TRBD2
TGCGCCAGCAGCTTGTTGCGGGAGGGTACGAATGAGCAGTTCTTC
CASSLLREGTNEQFF
>TRBV28|TRBJ2-7|15|NA|TRBD2
TGTGCCAGCAGTCCCGGCCCAGCGGGAAGATACGAGCAGTACTTC
CASSPGPAGRYEQYF
>TRBV20-1|TRBJ1-1|11|NA|NA
TGCAGTGCCCCTGGAAGGGCTGAAGCTTTCTTT
CSAPGRAEAFF
>TRBV27|TRBJ2-7|14|NA|NA
TGTGCCAGCAGTTTATCAGGGGGTCCCTACGAGCAGTACTTC
CASSLSGGPYEQYF
>TRBV2|TRBJ1-4|11|NA|NA
TGTGCCAGCAGTGGCTCAGAAAAACTGTTTTTT
CASSGSEKLFF
>TRBV28|TRBJ2-5|14|NA|NA
TGTGCCAGCAGTTTTACAGCGTCCTCAGGGACCCAGTACTTC
CASSFTASSGTQYF
>TRBV28|TRBJ2-7|16|NA|TRBD2
TGTGCCAGCAGTTCCTGGACTAGCGGGACCTCCTACGAGCAGTACTTC
CASSSWTSGTSYEQYF
>TRBV28|TRBJ1-5|18|NA|NA
TGTGCCAGCAGTTACCTGACGGGAGAGGCTTATAGCAATCAGCCCCAGCATTTT
CASSYLTGEAYSNQPQHF
>TRBV9|TRBJ1-3|15|NA|NA
TGTGCCAGCAGCCCCGACGGATTCTCTGGAAACACCATATATTTT
CASSPDGFSGNTIYF
>TRBV6-6|TRBJ1-6|12|NA|NA
TGTGCCAGCAGTCAGACCGATTCACCCCTCCACTTT
CASSQTDSPLHF
>TRBV25-1|TRBJ2-1|15|NA|TRBD1
TGTGCCAGCAGTGACCCCGGACAGGAGTACAATGAGCAGTTCTTC
CASSDPGQEYNEQFF
>TRBV7-2|TRBJ1-1|14|NA|NA
TGTGCCAGCAGCCCTCTTAGGGAGAGGACTGAAGCTTTCTTT
CASSPLRERTEAFF